This T cell receptor (beta chain) emerged from a study of response to subunit inactivated influenza vaccine. Notes on this clonotype: The antigen remains undetermined.

The germline CDR1 and CDR2 sequences are SGHRS and YFSETQ. The CDR3 covers 15 residues. V lost 3 bases and J 0 bases, leaving 9 bases between the germline ends. MiXCR, applied by TCRdb to the RT-PCR reads, yields one record per CDR3 protein. Altogether around 500,000 distinct CDR3 sequences are present, roughly 9.7% being singletons, with the ten largest covering approximately 12%. Study results and caveats: Each seasonal flu vaccination may recruit only limited new T cells, authors suggested.

The sequencing here drew on PBMCs from blood, taken more than 35 days after vaccination. The chain joins TRBV5-1 to TRBJ1-4, with unresolved D. This receptor was taken from a man aged 45-60 years who received an inactivated influenza vaccine. The CDR3 nucleotides read TGCGCCAGCAGCTCTAATAGTGCAACTAATGAAAAACTGTTTTTT. Protein product: CASSSNSATNEKLFF. Using reference TRBV5-1 and TRBJ1-4 for the parts outside the CDR3, the full variable domain is KAGVTQTPRYLIKTRGQQVTLSCSPISGHRSVSWYQQTPGQGLQFLFEYFSETQRNKGNFPGRFSGRQFSNSRSEMNVSTLELGDSALYLCASSSNSATNEKLFFGSGTQLSVL.